The TCR beta chain under discussion was sequenced for a study of blood T cell repertoires in COVID-19. Across the study: The study drew acute and convalescent COVID-19 samples from the United States, Italy and Spain. The cDNA or gDNA used as material had been derived from T cells, B-cell-depleted T cells, or PBMCs.

This CDR3 spans 15 amino acids. V shed 5 bases and J shed 5 bases, with 18 bases lying between them. CDR1 and CDR2 from the germline V gene are SGHAT and FQNNGV. In the original processing: Nucleated cell number was recorded as an estimate derived from reference gene primer amplification. Here immunoSEQ multiplex PCR was the method, and the copy in TCRdb shows in-frame clones only, minus some. V and J calls and clone size are as listed in that table; D and trimming were resolved from the DNA. The table has around 190,000 clones, about 79% seen once; the top ten hold around 14%. This clone was detected a few times.

Sample: peripheral blood. The chain couples TRBV11-2 to TRBJ1-1; D is possibly TRBD1 (5 bases). The sequence was collected from a human donor in a cohort sampled during active COVID-19. In DNA, the CDR3 is TGTGCCAGCAGCCCTCGGTACGGTCAGGGAACTGAAGCTTTCTTT. Encoded protein: CASSPRYGQGTEAFF.